Following are 3 T cell receptor beta chains from one sample sequenced in a study of T cell responses to AZD1222 COVID-19 vaccine. Profiled with immunoSEQ multiplex PCR; TCRdb holds only in-frame clones, not every one. The data show about 140,000 clones, roughly 90% seen once. Sequences were derived from peripheral blood, sampled on day 0 of AZD1222 vaccination. These receptors all stem from an adult in good health.

The CDR3 reads CASSNIQYF. CDR3 coding DNA: TGTGCCAGCAGCAACATTCAGTACTTC. The chain links TRBV21-1 to TRBJ2-4. TRBV21-1 is a pseudogene locus. The CDR3 is 9 amino acids.

J is TRBJ2-2 and V is TRBV7-8, with D possibly being TRBD1 (6 bases). CDR3 length: 13 amino acids. V was pared by 4 bases and J by 6 bases, with 9 bases between. Per germline, CDR1 SGHVS and CDR2 FQNEAQ. This CDR3 reads CASSYRVAGELFF. The CDR3 DNA sequence: TGTGCCAGCAGCTACAGGGTAGCCGGGGAGCTGTTTTTT.

Here the CDR3 DNA reads TGTGCCAGCAGCGCTCCGGGACTAGCGGGAGGGTCAGATACGCAGTATTTT. Protein product: CASSAPGLAGGSDTQYF. The genes are TRBV9 and TRBJ2-3, with 16 positions matching TRBD2. CDR1 and CDR2 (germline): SGDLS, YYNGEE. This CDR3 contains 17 residues. J lost 4 bases, V lost 3 bases, and 5 bases had no gene match.